Listed below are T cell receptor beta chains from one sample, sequenced in a study of blood T cell repertoires in COVID-19. The protocol was immunoSEQ multiplex PCR, while the TCRdb copy is restricted to in-frame clones and leaves out a portion. The data hold about 480,000 clones, with 88% observed a single time. The sample taken for sequencing was PBMCs or T cells enriched from blood (not recorded which). The receptors shown here come from a middle-aged woman who had recovered from COVID-19. Both conserved end residues are part of each CDR3. D genes are given only for firm matches. Rows may omit the clone size; those that give it use once, few, many or a size class.

D,J,V,size,DNA,CDR3
TRBD1,TRBJ2-7,TRBV11-2,-,TGTGCCAGCAGCTTAGTTGACAGGGGCTACGAGCAGTACTTC,CASSLVDRGYEQYF
TRBD1,TRBJ1-5,TRBV19,-,TGTGCCAGTACCCCGAAGGGACAGGGAAAGAAGCCCCAGCATTTT,CASTPKGQGKKPQHF
-,TRBJ2-7,TRBV7-2,-,TGTGCCAGCAGCTTAGGCGGGGTATACTACGAGCAGTACTTC,CASSLGGVYYEQYF
TRBD1,TRBJ2-1,TRBV9,-,TGTGCCAGCAGAAAAACCGGGACAGGGGACAATGAGCAGTTCTTC,CASRKTGTGDNEQFF
-,TRBJ1-2,TRBV29-1,few,TGCAGCGTTGAAGATCCCCAGAATAACTATGGCTACACCTTC,CSVEDPQNNYGYTF
-,TRBJ2-7,TRBV11-3,-,TGTGCCAGCAGCCAGGACGGGATCTCCTACGAGCAGTACTTC,CASSQDGISYEQYF
-,TRBJ2-1,TRBV29-1,-,TGCAGCGCCGGGGACAAGGTGGAGCAGTTCTTC,CSAGDKVEQFF
-,TRBJ2-3,TRBV5-1,-,TGCGCCAGCAGCAGGGACTTCAGCACAGATACGCAGTATTTT,CASSRDFSTDTQYF
-,TRBJ2-1,TRBV4-3,-,TGCGCCAGCAGCCAGACCTTTGGGCAGTACAATGAGCAGTTCTTC,CASSQTFGQYNEQFF
TRBD1,TRBJ1-2,TRBV12-3/TRBV12-4,-,TGTGCCAGCAGTCGGACAGGGCTCTATGGCTACACCTTC,CASSRTGLYGYTF
-,TRBJ1-1,TRBV19,-,TGTGCCAGCACCCCGGGGTCCGGGGTGAACACTGAAGCTTTCTTT,CASTPGSGVNTEAFF